These 32 T cell receptor beta chains share one sample of origin, sequenced in a study of shared clonotypes between healthy human individuals. This table comes from immunoSEQ multiplex PCR, and its TCRdb copy is limited to in-frame clones, with some not included. The sample lists hundreds of thousands of clones, less than 85% occurring once. The sequencing input was memory CD4+ T cells sorted from blood. Subset described: CD45RA-negative fraction. The receptors originated from a man aged 25 to 40 in good health.

This clone appeared many times. V usage is TRBV5-1 and J usage is TRBJ2-1, with TRBD2 as a possible D gene (7 bases). Trimming took off 0 bases at V and 7 bases at J, with 17 bases between the two ends. The CDR3 covers 16 residues. Germline-derived CDR1 and CDR2 are SGHRS and YFSETQ. The CDR3 sequence: CASSLALRGPENEQFF. In DNA, the CDR3 is TGCGCCAGCAGCTTGGCGTTGCGGGGGCCCGAAAATGAGCAGTTCTTC.

This clone came up once. The rearrangement joins TRBV5-6 to TRBJ2-5; no clear D gene. The CDR3 covers 13 residues. The germline V gene encodes CDR1 SGHDT and CDR2 YYEEEE. V gave up 0 bases and J gave up 2 bases, with 5 bases separating them. The CDR3 sequence: CASSLGSQETQYF. The CDR3 bases are TGTGCCAGCAGCTTGGGGAGTCAAGAGACCCAGTACTTC.

The CDR3 is CASSLEISGRYGYTF. The CDR3 nucleotides read TGTGCCAGCAGCTTGGAAATATCAGGGCGGTATGGCTACACCTTC. The gene calls are TRBV5-6 and TRBJ1-2; a possible D gene is TRBD1 (5 bases). The CDR3 totals 15 residues. Germline lookup yields CDR1 SGHDT and CDR2 YYEEEE. Deletions cut 0 bases from V and 5 bases from J, with 14 bases between.

V usage is TRBV6-5 and J usage is TRBJ1-2, with D possibly being TRBD1 (5 bases). Germline V gene sequence: CDR1 MNHEY, CDR2 SVGAGI. The V gene lost 7 bases and the J gene lost 5 bases, with 14 bases spanning the gap. CDR3 length equals 13 residues. The CDR3 loop reads CASNPAGRYGYTF. CDR3 DNA: TGTGCCAGCAACCCGGCAGGGAGATATGGCTACACCTTC.

This clone was counted once. CDR3 in DNA: TGTGCCAGCAGGGGAGGCGGAAGGGTCGAGCAGTACTTC. It is translated as CASRGGGRVEQYF. The rearrangement links TRBV28 to TRBJ2-7; a weak D match, TRBD2 (6 bases). The CDR3 covers 13 residues. Germline V gene lookup returns CDR1 MDHEN and CDR2 SYDVKM. V was pared by 6 bases and J by 6 bases, with 15 bases between.

The chain carries TRBV7-2 and TRBJ2-7; tentatively, D is TRBD2 (5 bases). This CDR3 has 14 residues. V shed 6 bases and J shed 6 bases, with 18 bases lying between them. Germline V gene sequence: CDR1 SGHTA, CDR2 FQGNSA. For the CDR3, the DNA is TGTGCCAGCAGACGAAGTCGTACGGGGATCGAGCAGTACTTC. Amino acid sequence: CASRRSRTGIEQYF.

This chain uses TRBV6-1 with TRBJ2-7; 7 nucleotides align to TRBD2. The germline gives CDR1 MNHNS, CDR2 SASEGT. With 8 bases clipped from V and 7 bases from J, the junction kept 14 bases outside the gene matches. CDR3 length: 14 residues. In DNA form, the CDR3 reads TGTGCCAGCCGGGGGACTACCTTTCGGGGGGAGCAGTACTTC. Protein: CASRGTTFRGEQYF.

This sequence joins TRBV6-1 and TRBJ1-4, with D possibly being TRBD1 (6 bases). The V end was cut by 7 bases, the J end by 7 bases, with 19 bases between. Germline loops: CDR1 MNHNS, CDR2 SASEGT. This CDR3 comprises 15 residues. The CDR3: CASTQGLGRSEKLFF. CDR3 DNA: TGTGCCAGCACCCAGGGGCTCGGAAGGAGTGAAAAACTGTTTTTT.

This sequence joins TRBV7-9 and TRBJ1-6, with D possibly TRBD1 on 6 matching bases. This CDR3 contains 14 residues. The germline CDR1 and CDR2 sequences are SEHNR and FQNEAQ (reference sequence). V lost 1 base, J lost 7 bases, and 8 bases lay in between. CDR3 protein: CASSLVQGNSPLHF. In nucleotides, the CDR3 is TGTGCCAGCAGCTTAGTACAGGGAAATTCACCCCTCCACTTT.

This clone was recorded only once. The chain recombines TRBV6-1 with TRBJ2-3; D is uncertain. CDR3 length equals 13 residues. The germline CDR1 and CDR2 sequences are MNHNS and SASEGT. V lost 9 bases, J lost 0 bases, and 10 bases lay in between. The chain's CDR3 is CASAGRSTDTQYF. The CDR3 bases are TGTGCCAGTGCCGGTCGTAGCACAGATACGCAGTATTTT.

The V call is TRBV2, the J call TRBJ1-1, with TRBD1 identical over 8 bases. V was clipped by 5 bases and J by 11 bases; unmatched bases: 4. This CDR3 contains 11 residues. The germline CDR1 and CDR2 sequences are SNHLY and FYNNEI. CDR3 residues: CASSSGGEAFF. CDR3 nucleotide sequence: TGTGCCAGCAGTTCAGGGGGCGAGGCTTTCTTT.

Comment on this clone: In the same sample, other DNA sequences code for this CDR3. The chain joins TRBV6-1 to TRBJ2-7; D gene ambiguous. The CDR3 has 10 residues. CDR1 and CDR2 from the germline V gene are MNHNS and SASEGT. Trimming took 2 bases from V and 6 from J, leaving 2 bases between them. For the CDR3, the DNA is TGTGCCAGCAGTGAATTCGAGCAGTACTTC. Its protein is CASSEFEQYF.

CDR3 residues: CASSGTGGLETQYF. DNA of the CDR3: TGTGCCAGCAGCGGGACAGGGGGCTTGGAGACCCAGTACTTC. The gene calls are TRBV5-4 and TRBJ2-5; 12 positions match TRBD1. Trimming at V came to 4 bases and at J to 5 bases, leaving 3 bases not matched to a gene. The CDR3 runs to 14 residues. Germline V CDR1 and CDR2: SGHNT, YYREEE (reference sequence).

This rearrangement joins TRBV7-3 to TRBJ2-3, with D hard to call. The CDR3 sequence is 15 residues long. V was pared by 5 bases and J by 0 bases, with 12 bases between. Germline V gene sequence: CDR1 SGHTA, CDR2 FQGTGA. The CDR3 here is CASSPSEFSTDTQYF. The CDR3 region has the DNA TGTGCCAGCAGCCCTTCGGAGTTTAGCACAGATACGCAGTATTTT. The variable domain in full, completed from reference TRBV7-3 and TRBJ2-3, reads GAGVSQTPSNKVTEKGKYVELRCDPISGHTALYWYRQSLGQGPEFLIYFQGTGAADDSGLPNDRFFAVRPEGSVSTLKIQRTERGDSAVYLCASSPSEFSTDTQYFGPGTRLTVL.

V usage is TRBV5-4 and J usage is TRBJ2-7, with D hard to call. V dropped 4 bases and J dropped 5 bases, with 16 bases sitting between them. CDR1 SGHNT and CDR2 YYREEE come from the germline V gene (reference sequence). The CDR3 runs to 14 residues. In nucleotides, the CDR3 is TGTGCCAGCAGCCCCAAAGTGTACAGCCACGAGCAGTACTTC. This gives the protein CASSPKVYSHEQYF. The full variable domain, its missing parts supplied by reference TRBV5-4 and TRBJ2-7, is ETGVTQSPTHLIKTRGQQVTLRCSSQSGHNTVSWYQQALGQGPQFIFQYYREEENGRGNFPPRFSGLQFPNYSSELNVNALELDDSALYLCASSPKVYSHEQYFGPGTRLTVT.

This chain uses TRBV25-1 with TRBJ1-2; D is possibly TRBD1 (5 bases). Germline V gene sequence: CDR1 MGHDK, CDR2 SYGVNS. The V end lost 5 bases, the J end lost 4 bases, and 20 bases lay between the germline ends. The CDR3 is made up of 16 amino acids. Here the CDR3 reads CASSTHTQGEGYGYTF. CDR3 nucleotides: TGTGCCAGCAGTACACATACCCAGGGTGAAGGCTATGGCTACACCTTC.

V gene TRBV27 combines with J gene TRBJ2-7; weak D call: TRBD2 (5 bases). CDR1 MNHEY and CDR2 SMNVEV come from the germline V gene (reference sequence). The CDR3 spans 15 residues. V lost 3 bases, J lost 1 base, and 13 bases lay in between. CDR3 protein: CASSFRTRPSYEQYF. DNA for the CDR3: TGTGCCAGCAGTTTCCGAACTAGACCATCCTACGAGCAGTACTTC.

The chain carries TRBV7-2 and TRBJ2-3; 8 bases fit TRBD2. J was trimmed by 1 base and V by 5 bases; bases with no gene match: 5. CDR1 is SGHTA, CDR2 FQGNSA, per germline. This CDR3 is built from 15 residues. The CDR3 reads CASSPTSARTDTQYF. The DNA of the CDR3 is TGTGCCAGCAGCCCGACTAGCGCCCGCACAGATACGCAGTATTTT.

The rearrangement links TRBV5-1 to TRBJ2-5; no definite D call. V was clipped by 0 bases and J by 2 bases, with 8 bases between them. Looked up from germline, CDR1 is SGHRS and CDR2 is YFSETQ. This CDR3 contains 14 residues. The CDR3 sequence is CASSLGPGQETQYF. In DNA form, the CDR3 reads TGCGCCAGCAGCTTGGGACCCGGGCAAGAGACCCAGTACTTC. Full variable domain (outside the CDR3, taken from reference TRBV5-1 and TRBJ2-5): KAGVTQTPRYLIKTRGQQVTLSCSPISGHRSVSWYQQTPGQGLQFLFEYFSETQRNKGNFPGRFSGRQFSNSRSEMNVSTLELGDSALYLCASSLGPGQETQYFGPGTRLLVL.

This clone was seen a few times. The chain couples TRBV5-1 to TRBJ1-2; 9 bases match TRBD1. This CDR3 spans 14 amino acids. Germline CDR1 SGHRS, CDR2 YFSETQ. The V gene end was trimmed by 6 bases and the J gene end by 4 bases; junction bases not matched to a gene: 7. The DNA for the CDR3 is TGCGCCAGCACCCAACAGGGGGCGCGCTATGGCTACACCTTC. As protein: CASTQQGARYGYTF.

This clone was observed a handful of times. The V call is TRBV29-1, the J call TRBJ2-7, with 8 positions matching TRBD2. V lost 4 bases and J lost 1; bases outside the gene matches: 9. This CDR3 spans 15 amino acids. Germline V gene lookup returns CDR1 SQVTM and CDR2 ANQGSEA. The CDR3 reads CSVAPGLEGSYEQYF. CDR3 DNA: TGCAGCGTTGCACCGGGACTAGAAGGGTCCTACGAGCAGTACTTC.

This rearrangement joins TRBV28 to TRBJ1-1, with D unresolved. This CDR3 is built from 13 residues. Germline CDR1 and CDR2: MDHEN and SYDVKM. V shed 1 base and J shed 6 bases, with 9 bases lying between them. The CDR3 region is CASSLFQASEAFF. The CDR3 region has the DNA TGTGCCAGCAGTTTATTCCAGGCATCTGAAGCTTTCTTT.

This clone occurred a few times. CDR3 residues: CASSPGIGLTYEQYF. CDR3 nucleotides: TGTGCCAGCTCACCAGGGATCGGACTTACCTACGAGCAGTACTTC. V and J are TRBV18 and TRBJ2-7; TRBD2 might be the D (5 bases). The CDR3 length is 15 residues. V was clipped by 2 bases and J by 2 bases, with 13 bases between them. The germline V gene has CDR1 KGHSH and CDR2 LQKENI.

This chain links TRBV6-1 with TRBJ2-1; 7 bases are a match to TRBD1. The germline CDR1 and CDR2 sequences are MNHNS and SASEGT. With V trimmed by 2 bases and J by 0 bases, 10 bases remained unmatched. The CDR3 has 18 residues. As DNA, the CDR3 is TGTGCCAGCAGTGAAACCTTCGGGGCAGGGGGCTCCTACAATGAGCAGTTCTTC. It specifies CASSETFGAGGSYNEQFF.

The CDR3 loop reads CASSLGSNEQFF. Written as DNA, the CDR3 is TGTGCCAGCAGTTTGGGCTCTAATGAGCAGTTCTTC. This chain uses TRBV6-6 with TRBJ2-1; D remains unclear. Per germline, CDR1 MNHNY and CDR2 SVGAGI (reference sequence). The V and J ends lost 4 bases and 7 bases respectively, with 8 bases between them. CDR3 length equals 12 residues.

This clone has just one count. The chain recombines TRBV19 with TRBJ2-7; 13 positions match TRBD2. The CDR3 has 15 residues. Trimming at V came to 6 bases and at J to 1 base, leaving 3 bases not matched to a gene. Germline values: CDR1 LNHDA, CDR2 SQIVND (reference sequence). The CDR3 nucleotides are TGTGCCAGTAGCCGGACTAGCGGGAGTTCCTACGAGCAGTACTTC. Translating it yields CASSRTSGSSYEQYF. Full variable domain (missing parts from reference TRBV19 and TRBJ2-7): DGGITQSPKYLFRKEGQNVTLSCEQNLNHDAMYWYRQDPGQGLRLIYYSQIVNDFQKGDIAEGYSVSREKKESFPLTVTSAQKNPTAFYLCASSRTSGSSYEQYFGPGTRLTVT.

This clone was detected only a few times. The chain combines TRBV5-6 with TRBJ2-7; 7 bases agree with TRBD2. V was clipped by 1 base and J by 0 bases; unmatched bases: 4. This CDR3 has 15 amino acids. Germline V lookup: CDR1 SGHDT, CDR2 YYEEEE. Here the CDR3 reads CASSLSGELSYEQYF. In nucleotides, the CDR3 is TGTGCCAGCAGCTTGAGCGGGGAACTCTCCTACGAGCAGTACTTC.

With respect to this clone: At the DNA level, this CDR3 is encoded by other sequences in the same sample as well. V gene TRBV28 combines with J gene TRBJ2-6; the D is unclear. Germline V lookup: CDR1 MDHEN, CDR2 SYDVKM. The CDR3 is 15 amino acids. V was pared by 3 bases and J by 0 bases, with 6 bases between. CDR3 nucleotides: TGTGCCAGCAGTTTTGAGCACTCTGGGGCCAACGTCCTGACTTTC. Translation gives CASSFEHSGANVLTF.

The chain has TRBV9 and TRBJ2-2; the D is unclear. Germline V lookup: CDR1 SGDLS, CDR2 YYNGEE. The CDR3 has 16 residues. Trimming cost V 0 bases and J 1 base, with 10 bases left between them. The CDR3 loop is CASSVGWSVNTGELFF. CDR3 coding DNA: TGTGCCAGCAGCGTAGGTTGGTCGGTGAACACCGGGGAGCTGTTTTTT.

The rearrangement uses TRBV5-6 and TRBJ2-6; tentatively, D is TRBD1 (6 bases). Germline CDR1 SGHDT, CDR2 YYEEEE. V shed 0 bases and J shed 1 base, with 11 bases lying between them. The CDR3 has 17 amino acids. DNA of the CDR3: TGTGCCAGCAGCTTGGTCGGGACACCTTCTGGGGCCAACGTCCTGACTTTC. This codes for CASSLVGTPSGANVLTF.

The chain links TRBV9 to TRBJ2-1; weak D call: TRBD1 (6 bases). Looked up from germline, CDR1 is SGDLS and CDR2 is YYNGEE. V lost 3 bases to trimming and J lost 4 bases, with 23 bases between them. The CDR3 has 18 residues. CDR3 nucleotide sequence: TGTGCCAGCAGCGCGGACGCGCGGGTTGGGGGCGTTTACAATGAGCAGTTCTTC. Its protein is CASSADARVGGVYNEQFF. Supplemented by reference TRBV9 and TRBJ2-1, the full variable domain reads DSGVTQTPKHLITATGQRVTLRCSPRSGDLSVYWYQQSLDQGLQFLIQYYNGEERAKGNILERFSAQQFPDLHSELNLSSLELGDSALYFCASSADARVGGVYNEQFFGPGTRLTVL.

On this clone itself: Other DNA sequences in the sample encode the same CDR3. This chain connects TRBV29-1 to TRBJ1-2; tentatively, D is TRBD1 (5 bases). The CDR3 length is 15 residues. Germline CDR1 is SQVTM and CDR2 is ANQGSEA. The V end lost 0 bases, the J end lost 5 bases, and 16 bases lay between the germline ends. The DNA of the CDR3 is TGCAGCGTTGAAGAGGGGCGGACGGGGGGATATGGCTACACCTTC. Translated: CSVEEGRTGGYGYTF.